The rows below give T cell receptor beta chains drawn from one sample of a study of neurological immune-mediated disorders. One entry per CDR3 protein, called by TCRdb with MiXCR from the 5' RACE reads. The table includes tens of thousands of distinct CDR3 sequences, approximately 12% detected once. Sequenced sample: PBMCs. These receptors all stem from a man under 40 in good health. Both conserved end residues are part of each CDR3. A D gene is named only where the DNA matches it firmly.

cdr3_aa	d_call	v_call	j_call
CASSQRRETQYF	-	TRBV3-1	TRBJ2-5
CASSLQLADTQYF	TRBD2	TRBV5-1	TRBJ2-3
CASSPQTGTGELFF	-	TRBV12-3/TRBV12-4	TRBJ2-2
CASSLGQGAFFVGELFF	TRBD1	TRBV28	TRBJ2-2
CATSREGGRELGLISPAYGYTF	-	TRBV15	TRBJ1-2
CASSQPHTDTQYF	-	TRBV28	TRBJ2-3
CASSLAHEETQYF	-	TRBV5-1	TRBJ2-5
CASTPPEADYTGELFF	-	TRBV7-9	TRBJ2-2
CASSSGAPVDTQYF	-	TRBV5-1	TRBJ2-3
CASSLEWRGLGDGYTF	TRBD1	TRBV18	TRBJ1-2
CASSLSRRFAGNIEQYF	-	TRBV27	TRBJ2-7
CASSSTQAGGPFGKNIQYF	TRBD2	TRBV27	TRBJ2-4
CASSQTVSGANVLTF	-	TRBV18	TRBJ2-6
CASSLGQGGTDTQYF	TRBD1	TRBV5-1	TRBJ2-3
CSSIGALNEKLFF	-	TRBV20-1	TRBJ1-4
CASSRQGEAYEQYF	TRBD1	TRBV5-1	TRBJ2-7
CASKTGGTEAFF	-	TRBV27	TRBJ1-1
CSASFVQGGEQYF	-	TRBV20-1	TRBJ2-7
CASSELTSGAYNEQFF	TRBD2	TRBV25-1	TRBJ2-1
CASSGWGSGTDTQYF	-	TRBV28	TRBJ2-3
CASSLGDLLGPQFF	-	TRBV5-1	TRBJ2-1
CSASSNTGELFF	-	TRBV20-1	TRBJ2-2
CASRVTSGGEETQYF	TRBD2	TRBV2	TRBJ2-5
CASGRGRTGELFF	TRBD2	TRBV9	TRBJ2-2
CASSFSRVQGAEQFF	-	TRBV11-2	TRBJ2-1
CASRQQGQGAYNTEAFF	TRBD1	TRBV5-1	TRBJ1-1
CSASQDLYETQYF	-	TRBV20-1	TRBJ2-5
CASSLGGNEQFF	-	TRBV5-8	TRBJ2-1
CSARGDFEGGGNEQFF	TRBD2	TRBV20-1	TRBJ2-1
CASSSQGQNTEAFF	-	TRBV7-2	TRBJ1-1
CSVTGTKNVYEQFF	-	TRBV29-1	TRBJ2-1
CASSLVLGNTGELFF	-	TRBV5-1	TRBJ2-2
CASSTNSYEQYF	-	TRBV28	TRBJ2-7
CSARDAGGKSGTYEQYF	-	TRBV20-1	TRBJ2-7
CAISEGRLAGTTDGELFF	TRBD2	TRBV10-3	TRBJ2-2